What follows are 8 T cell receptor beta chains derived from one specimen sequenced in a study of OX40 agonist ivuxolimab in advanced cancers. Clones were read by immunoSEQ multiplex PCR, and TCRdb kept only the in-frame ones, dropping some. The sample consists of around 60,000 clones, around 83% of them appearing once. Sequenced here: CD4+ or CD8+ T cells sorted from blood, sampled in a trial of the OX40 agonist ivuxolimab. The origin of the receptors is an adult with an advanced solid tumor such as melanoma, head and neck, liver or kidney cancer.

The sample holds a few counts of this clone. Other DNA sequences within the sample encode an identical CDR3. The chain employs TRBV11-3 and TRBJ2-2, with D uncertain. V lost 0 bases and J 4 bases, leaving 12 bases between the germline ends. This CDR3 region has 16 residues. CDR1 and CDR2 (germline): SGHNT, YENEEA. Here the CDR3 DNA reads TGTGCCAGCAGCTTAGAGGGGTGGGGTTCCACCGGGGAGCTGTTTTTT. Translation gives CASSLEGWGSTGELFF.

The chain combines TRBV5-6 with TRBJ1-5; maybe TRBD1 (5 bases). The CDR3 is 14 residues long. With 1 base removed from V and 2 bases from J, the gap between germline ends came to 7 bases. Germline CDR1 is SGHDT and CDR2 is YYEEEE. Written as DNA, the CDR3 is TGTGCCAGCAGCTTGTGGGGGGGCAATCAGCCCCAGCATTTT. It is translated as CASSLWGGNQPQHF. Full variable domain (outside the CDR3, taken from reference TRBV5-6 and TRBJ1-5): DAGVTQSPTHLIKTRGQQVTLRCSPKSGHDTVSWYQQALGQGPQFIFQYYEEEERQRGNFPDRFSGHQFPNYSSELNVNALLLGDSALYLCASSLWGGNQPQHFGDGTRLSIL.

V gene TRBV5-1 combines with J gene TRBJ2-4; TRBD1 aligns across 9 bases. CDR1 and CDR2 (germline): SGHRS, YFSETQ. After removal of 0 bases from V and 8 bases from J, the junction contained 6 bases not matched to a gene. The CDR3 is 15 residues long. The CDR3 loop is CASSLVGTGRDIQYF. CDR3 sequence (DNA): TGCGCCAGCAGCTTGGTTGGGACAGGGCGAGACATTCAGTACTTC.

The chain recombines TRBV5-1 with TRBJ1-4; D is uncertain. The CDR3 spans 15 residues. Trimming took off 4 bases at V and 7 bases at J, with 17 bases between the two ends. Germline V gene data show CDR1 as SGHRS and CDR2 as YFSETQ. The CDR3 DNA reads TGCGCCAGCAGCAGCGGACTGCCGTCTTCTGAAAAACTGTTTTTT. Translation gives CASSSGLPSSEKLFF.

This sequence joins TRBV7-8 and TRBJ1-1, with TRBD1 matching over 10 bases. Germline-derived CDR1 and CDR2 are SGHVS and FQNEAQ. The CDR3 extends over 15 amino acids. V was pared by 5 bases and J by 4 bases, with 7 bases of the junction left unmatched. CDR3 sequence reads: CASSLRQGASTEAFF. In DNA form, the CDR3 reads TGTGCCAGCAGCCTAAGACAGGGGGCTAGCACTGAAGCTTTCTTT. Supplemented by reference TRBV7-8 and TRBJ1-1, the full variable domain reads GAGVSQSPRYKVAKRGQDVALRCDPISGHVSLFWYQQALGQGPEFLTYFQNEAQLDKSGLPSDRFFAERPEGSVSTLKIQRTQQEDSAVYLCASSLRQGASTEAFFGQGTRLTVV.

The chain has TRBV6-4 and TRBJ1-2, with D uncertain. V was cut by 7 bases and J by 0 bases, with 15 bases left in between. Germline loops: CDR1 MRHNA, CDR2 SNTAGT. This CDR3 has 15 residues. The CDR3 is CASTLTRRANYGYTF. DNA for the CDR3: TGTGCCAGCACCTTGACGCGCAGAGCTAACTATGGCTACACCTTC.

The chain joins TRBV2 to TRBJ2-2, with D uncertain. Germline lookup yields CDR1 SNHLY and CDR2 FYNNEI. The CDR3 is made up of 14 amino acids. Trimming removed 5 bases at V and 2 bases at J, with 9 bases between. DNA of the CDR3: TGTGCCAGCAGTCGTTTAACTAACACCGGGGAGCTGTTTTTT. This sequence encodes CASSRLTNTGELFF.

V and J are TRBV6-5 and TRBJ1-2; TRBD1 matches 7 bases. There are 15 residues in the CDR3. V was pared by 6 bases and J by 0 bases, with 7 bases of the junction left unmatched. Germline V CDR1 and CDR2: MNHEY, SVGAGI. The CDR3 DNA is TGTGCCAGCAGGACCGGGACAGCCCCTAACTATGGCTACACCTTC. Protein: CASRTGTAPNYGYTF.